This T cell receptor beta chain originates from a study of blood T cell repertoires in COVID-19. TCRdb's copy holds only in-frame clones and misses some; the assay was immunoSEQ multiplex PCR. The sample has about 440,000 clones, less than 95% seen once; the top ten hold 0.6%. CDR3 size: 15 residues. V lost 2 bases to trimming and J lost 0 bases, with 10 bases between them. CDR1 and CDR2 (germline): MNHNS, SASEGT. The chain joins TRBV6-1 to TRBJ1-2; no clear D. This TCR was sampled from a man younger than 30 who had recovered from COVID-19. Sequencing was carried out using PBMCs or T cells enriched from blood (not recorded which). CDR3: CASSENYISNYGYTF. The CDR3 nucleotides are TGTGCCAGCAGTGAAAATTACATTTCTAACTATGGCTACACCTTC.